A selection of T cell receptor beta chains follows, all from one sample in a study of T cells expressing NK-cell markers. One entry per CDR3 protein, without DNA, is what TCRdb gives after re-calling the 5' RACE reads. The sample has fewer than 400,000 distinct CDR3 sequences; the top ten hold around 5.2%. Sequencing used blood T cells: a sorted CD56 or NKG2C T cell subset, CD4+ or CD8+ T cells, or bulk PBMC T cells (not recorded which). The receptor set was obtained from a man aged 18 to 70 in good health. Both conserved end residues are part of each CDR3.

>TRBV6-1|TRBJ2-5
CASRLGQLQETQYF
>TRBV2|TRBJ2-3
CASKNRVRSDTQYF
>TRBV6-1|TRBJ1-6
CASSQTGGLSSYNSPLHF
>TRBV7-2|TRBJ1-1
CASSPKTGSSTEAFF
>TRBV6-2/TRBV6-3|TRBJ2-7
CASSYLERSAYEQYF
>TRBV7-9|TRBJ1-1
CASSKSGVPNTEAFF
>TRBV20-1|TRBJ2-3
CSAILQRAQYF
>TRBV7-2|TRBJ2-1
CASSLRTPSISYNEQFF
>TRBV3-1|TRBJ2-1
CASSQGMWDEQFF
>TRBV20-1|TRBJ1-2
CSARAGRRNYGYTF
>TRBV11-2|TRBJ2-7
CASSIRQRTTWSSYEQYF
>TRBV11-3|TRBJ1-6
CASSLGGTENSPLHF
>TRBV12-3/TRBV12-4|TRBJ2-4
CASGTGKNIQYF
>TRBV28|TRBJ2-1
CASSSPGRGLANEQFF
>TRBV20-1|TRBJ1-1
CSARVGTVPEAFF
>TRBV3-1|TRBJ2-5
CASSRRVVLAGAIDQETQYF
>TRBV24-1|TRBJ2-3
CATSRRTEGTDTQYF
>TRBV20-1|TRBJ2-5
CSARVRGRHETQYF
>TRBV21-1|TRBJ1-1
CASSNLDRVNTEAFF
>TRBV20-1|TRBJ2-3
CSAGGRMTQYF
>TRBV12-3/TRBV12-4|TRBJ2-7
CASSLGSGGHSYEQYF
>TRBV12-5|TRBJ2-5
CASGLDAAGETQYF
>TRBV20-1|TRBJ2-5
CSPHPGGSILGETQYF
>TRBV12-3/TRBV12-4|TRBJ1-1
CASSFRFDRLNTEAFF
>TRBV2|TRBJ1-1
CASSDLGGAGNTEAFF
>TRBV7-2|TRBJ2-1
CASSLALGSGGAGNEQFF
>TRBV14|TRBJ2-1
CASSQVGQGIYEQFF
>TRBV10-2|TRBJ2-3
CASSDTPGRDTQYF
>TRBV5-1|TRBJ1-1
CASKTGGGNTEAFF
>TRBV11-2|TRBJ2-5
CASSIGLVETQYF
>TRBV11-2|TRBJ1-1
CASSYGQGTNTEAFF
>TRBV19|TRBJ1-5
CASSPRQGTQPQHF
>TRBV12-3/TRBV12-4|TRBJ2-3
CASSFQGADTQYF
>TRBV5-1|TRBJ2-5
CASSGGLRTRTQETQYF
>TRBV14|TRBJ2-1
CASSQRGGPGDEQFF
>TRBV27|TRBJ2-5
CASSFIGLAGVYQETQYF
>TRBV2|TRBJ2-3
CASSVFLRDTQYF
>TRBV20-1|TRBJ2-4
CSARDQNIQYF
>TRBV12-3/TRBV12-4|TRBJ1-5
CASTWQTDPNQPQHF
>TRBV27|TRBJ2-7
CASSQDRSMYEQYF
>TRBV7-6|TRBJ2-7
CASSLREGGTYEQYF
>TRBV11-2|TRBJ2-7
CASSLALAGGTYEQYF
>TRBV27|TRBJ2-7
CASRASGGLQQYF
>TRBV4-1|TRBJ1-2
CASSQDGGGGTYGYTF
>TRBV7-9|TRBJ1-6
CASSTRQGENSPLHF
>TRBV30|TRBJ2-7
CAGAVTGRNEQYF
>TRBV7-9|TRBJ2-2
CASSRSAGGLGIGELFF
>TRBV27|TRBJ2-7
CASSFFTGAPGMVYEQYF
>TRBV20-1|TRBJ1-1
CSARRTGMNTEAFF
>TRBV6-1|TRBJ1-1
CASGASWGNTEAFF
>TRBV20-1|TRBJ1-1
CSALPGSREAFF
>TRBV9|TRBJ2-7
CASSASLDTGTGTYEQYF
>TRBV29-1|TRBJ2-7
CSVGKVGDYEQYF
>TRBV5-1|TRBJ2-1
CASSSVANNEQFF